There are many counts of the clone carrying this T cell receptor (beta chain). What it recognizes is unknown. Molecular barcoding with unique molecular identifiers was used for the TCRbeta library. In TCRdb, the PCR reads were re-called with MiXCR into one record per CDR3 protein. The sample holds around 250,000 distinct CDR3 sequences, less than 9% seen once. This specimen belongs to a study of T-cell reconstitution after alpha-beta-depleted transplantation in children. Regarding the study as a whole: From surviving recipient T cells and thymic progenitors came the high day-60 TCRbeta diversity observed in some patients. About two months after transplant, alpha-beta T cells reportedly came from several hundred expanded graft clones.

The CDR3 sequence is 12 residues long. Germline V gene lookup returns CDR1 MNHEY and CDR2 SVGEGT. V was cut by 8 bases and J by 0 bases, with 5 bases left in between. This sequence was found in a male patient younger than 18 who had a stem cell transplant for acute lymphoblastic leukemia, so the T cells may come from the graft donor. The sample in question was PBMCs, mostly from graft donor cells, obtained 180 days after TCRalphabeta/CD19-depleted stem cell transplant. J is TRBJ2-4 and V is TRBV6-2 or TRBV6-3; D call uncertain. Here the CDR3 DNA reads TGTGCCAGCGCCTTAGCCAAAAACATTCAGTACTTC. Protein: CASALAKNIQYF.